One and the same sample provided the 21 T cell receptor beta chains below, sequenced in a study of blood T cell repertoires in COVID-19. Generated by immunoSEQ multiplex PCR, the TCRdb table keeps only in-frame clones and is missing some. The sample carries fewer than 110,000 clones, around 89% recorded once. Sequenced input: peripheral blood. The source is a woman aged 55-69 years with acute or convalescent COVID-19.

The chain recombines TRBV11-3 with TRBJ1-3, with a tentative D call TRBD1 (5 bases). Germline V gene lookup returns CDR1 SGHNT and CDR2 YENEEA. The CDR3 length is 16 residues. V lost 1 base, J lost 0 bases, and 10 bases lay in between. CDR3 bases: TGTGCCAGCAGCTTAGTGGGGCGGATCTCTGGAAACACCATATATTTT. It codes for CASSLVGRISGNTIYF.

The J gene is TRBJ2-5, the V gene TRBV7-9; TRBD2 agrees at 11 bases. The V and J ends lost 3 bases and 5 bases, in that order; junction bases with no gene match: 8. The CDR3 length is 16 residues. Germline V gene data show CDR1 as SEHNR and CDR2 as FQNEAQ (reference sequence). The CDR3 loop is CASSFLAGGPAETQYF. DNA of the CDR3: TGTGCCAGCAGCTTCTTAGCGGGAGGGCCGGCGGAGACCCAGTACTTC. The entire variable domain, with the rest obtained from reference TRBV7-9 and TRBJ2-5, is as follows: DTGVSQNPRHKITKRGQNVTFRCDPISEHNRLYWYRQTLGQGPEFLTYFQNEAQLEKSRLLSDRFSAERPKGSFSTLEIQRTEQGDSAMYLCASSFLAGGPAETQYFGPGTRLLVL.

The genes are TRBV5-4 and TRBJ1-1; D gene uncertain. In germline, CDR1 is SGHNT, CDR2 YYREEE (reference sequence). This CDR3 contains 14 residues. Trimming removed 4 bases at V and 1 base at J, with 11 bases between. This CDR3 reads CASSLRNKNTEAFF. CDR3 coding DNA: TGTGCCAGCAGCCTTCGTAACAAGAACACTGAAGCTTTCTTT. Together with reference TRBV5-4 and TRBJ1-1, the CDR3 gives the full variable domain: ETGVTQSPTHLIKTRGQQVTLRCSSQSGHNTVSWYQQALGQGPQFIFQYYREEENGRGNFPPRFSGLQFPNYSSELNVNALELDDSALYLCASSLRNKNTEAFFGQGTRLTVV.

The genes are TRBV4-2 and TRBJ2-7, with D possibly TRBD2 on 6 matching bases. Trimming removed 0 bases from V and 0 bases from J, with 12 bases in between. The CDR3 has 16 residues. Germline values: CDR1 LGHNA, CDR2 YNFKEQ. CDR3 residues: CASSQELAASSYEQYF. For the CDR3, the DNA is TGTGCCAGCAGCCAAGAACTAGCCGCGAGCTCCTACGAGCAGTACTTC.

Only one count was recorded for this clone. V usage is TRBV14 and J usage is TRBJ2-1; 8 bases line up with TRBD2. The CDR3 contains 16 residues. The V gene's germline CDR1 is SGHDN and CDR2 FVKESK. J was trimmed by 4 bases and V by 3 bases; bases with no gene match: 8. The CDR3: CASSHERIAGYNEQFF. CDR3 DNA sequence: TGTGCCAGCAGCCATGAAAGAATAGCGGGATACAATGAGCAGTTCTTC.

The chain couples TRBV5-1 to TRBJ1-4; D remains ambiguous. The CDR3 extends over 13 amino acids. The V end was cut by 4 bases, the J end by 7 bases, with 11 bases between. CDR1 and CDR2 (germline): SGHRS, YFSETQ. CDR3 in amino acids: CASSLVESEKLFF. As DNA, the CDR3 is TGCGCCAGCAGCCTGGTTGAGAGTGAAAAACTGTTTTTT.

The gene calls are TRBV30 and TRBJ1-2, with unresolved D. V shed 6 bases and J shed 9 bases, with 11 bases lying between them. The CDR3 runs 10 residues. CDR1 is GTSNPN and CDR2 is SVGIG in the germline V gene (reference sequence). The CDR3 nucleotides read TGTGCCTGCGTTGGGCCACGCTACACCTTC. This sequence encodes CACVGPRYTF.

The table lists this clone with a few counts. This chain links TRBV21-1 with TRBJ2-2; the table's D call of TRBD1 was not tested on the DNA. TRBV21-1 is an annotated pseudogene. There are 16 residues in the CDR3. The CDR3 is CASSMEQGTNTGELFF. In nucleotides, the CDR3 is TGTGCCAGCAGCATGGAACAGGGGACGAACACCGGGGAGCTGTTTTTT.

The V gene is TRBV10-2, the J gene TRBJ1-5; the D is unclear. CDR1 is WSHSY and CDR2 is SAAADI in the germline V gene. The CDR3 consists of 17 residues. Between the trimmed V and J ends, which lost 3 bases and 0 bases, there was a span of 15 bases. The CDR3 loop is CASSDGGIGISNQPQHF. CDR3 coding DNA: TGCGCCAGCAGTGATGGAGGGATCGGGATTAGCAATCAGCCCCAGCATTTT.

The rearrangement joins TRBV19 to TRBJ1-3; the match to TRBD1 covers 10 bases. The J segment lost 3 bases and the V segment lost 3 bases, leaving 8 bases of the junction unmatched. This CDR3 comprises 17 residues. Germline loops: CDR1 LNHDA, CDR2 SQIVND (reference sequence). CDR3 DNA sequence: TGTGCCAGTAGTATGTACGGGACAGGGGTTGGTGGAAACACCATATATTTT. Its translation: CASSMYGTGVGGNTIYF.

This chain connects TRBV30 to TRBJ2-1, with D possibly matching TRBD2 (5 bases). This CDR3 is 13 amino acids long. V gave up 3 bases and J gave up 9 bases, with 15 bases separating them. Germline assignment: CDR1 GTSNPN and CDR2 SVGIG (reference sequence). The CDR3 DNA is TGTGCCTGGAGCTTAGGACTGGGGTTTGAGCAGTTCTTC. Its protein product is CAWSLGLGFEQFF.

The V call is TRBV19, the J call TRBJ2-2; D gene ambiguous. This CDR3 comprises 13 residues. The V end was cut by 6 bases, the J end by 0 bases, with 5 bases between. Germline V gene sequence: CDR1 LNHDA, CDR2 SQIVND (reference sequence). The CDR3: CASSDTNTGELFF. The CDR3 nucleotides are TGTGCCAGTAGCGACACGAACACCGGGGAGCTGTTTTTT. Drawing the rest from reference TRBV19 and TRBJ2-2, the complete variable domain is DGGITQSPKYLFRKEGQNVTLSCEQNLNHDAMYWYRQDPGQGLRLIYYSQIVNDFQKGDIAEGYSVSREKKESFPLTVTSAQKNPTAFYLCASSDTNTGELFFGEGSRLTVL.

The chain carries TRBV19 and TRBJ1-2; D is ambiguous. V gave up 4 bases and J gave up 5 bases, with 5 bases separating them. This CDR3 region has 11 residues. Per germline, CDR1 LNHDA and CDR2 SQIVND (reference sequence). This CDR3 reads CASSTAYGYTF. DNA for the CDR3: TGTGCCAGTAGTACAGCGTATGGCTACACCTTC.

This rearrangement joins TRBV19 to TRBJ2-1, with D uncertain. The CDR3 loop spans 15 amino acids. Between the trimmed V and J ends, which lost 2 bases and 4 bases, there was a span of 12 bases. Germline V gene data show CDR1 as LNHDA and CDR2 as SQIVND (reference sequence). The CDR3 reads CASSIRLEAYNEQFF. DNA for the CDR3: TGTGCCAGTAGTATAAGGCTAGAAGCATACAATGAGCAGTTCTTC.

CDR3: CAWTRGRAGNEQFF. The CDR3 DNA sequence: TGTGCCTGGACTAGGGGGAGGGCCGGGAATGAGCAGTTCTTC. J is TRBJ2-1 and V is TRBV30; tentatively, D is TRBD2 (7 bases). Germline V gene sequence: CDR1 GTSNPN, CDR2 SVGIG (reference sequence). The CDR3 runs to 14 residues. V lost 4 bases, J lost 7 bases, and 17 bases lay in between.

This clone has just a few counts. The rearrangement links TRBV11-2 to TRBJ1-2; D not resolved. Trimming removed 3 bases from V and 5 bases from J, with 13 bases in between. Germline CDR1 reads SGHAT; CDR2 reads FQNNGV. This CDR3 is built from 14 residues. The CDR3 loop is CASSLGNSRYGYTF. The CDR3, as DNA: TGTGCCAGCAGCTTGGGCAATTCTCGTTATGGCTACACCTTC.

The V gene is TRBV5-1, the J gene TRBJ2-3, with D perhaps matching TRBD1 (5 bases). Germline CDR1 and CDR2: SGHRS and YFSETQ. This CDR3 region has 14 residues. The germline V and J ends were trimmed by 0 bases and 2 bases, with 7 bases remaining between them. For the CDR3, the DNA is TGCGCCAGCAGCTTGGGGACATCCACAGATACGCAGTATTTT. Translating it yields CASSLGTSTDTQYF. The whole variable domain, filled in from reference TRBV5-1 and TRBJ2-3, reads KAGVTQTPRYLIKTRGQQVTLSCSPISGHRSVSWYQQTPGQGLQFLFEYFSETQRNKGNFPGRFSGRQFSNSRSEMNVSTLELGDSALYLCASSLGTSTDTQYFGPGTRLTVL.

In its sample, this clone was seen once. In DNA form, the CDR3 reads TGTGCCAGCAGTTCAGGACTAGCGGCCTCCTACGAGCAGTACTTC. Translated, it gives CASSSGLAASYEQYF. V and J are TRBV6-6 and TRBJ2-7; 10 nucleotides agree with TRBD2. The germline V gene has CDR1 MNHNY and CDR2 SVGAGI (reference sequence). CDR3 length: 15 residues. The J segment lost 0 bases and the V segment lost 4 bases, leaving 3 bases of the junction unmatched.

This chain joins TRBV3-1 (or the pseudogene TRBV3-2) and TRBJ2-1; weak D call: TRBD2 (5 bases). The CDR3 totals 15 residues. The germline CDR1 and CDR2 sequences are LGHDT and YNNKEL (reference sequence). Trimming removed 6 bases at V and 7 bases at J, with 19 bases between. The CDR3: CASRPRWEIGNEQFF. CDR3 coding DNA: TGTGCCAGCAGGCCTCGCTGGGAGATTGGGAATGAGCAGTTCTTC.

The genes are TRBV9 and TRBJ1-4, with D possibly TRBD1 on 5 matching bases. The CDR3 loop spans 15 amino acids. Trimming took 0 bases from V and 8 from J, leaving 14 bases between them. Per germline, CDR1 SGDLS and CDR2 YYNGEE. The CDR3 DNA is TGTGCCAGCAGCGTAGACCAGGGTCTTGAAGAAAAACTGTTTTTT. Translated: CASSVDQGLEEKLFF.

The genes are TRBV19 and TRBJ2-1, with a possible D match to TRBD2 (5 bases). Trimming removed 7 bases from V and 1 base from J, with 11 bases in between. The CDR3 has 14 residues. Per germline, CDR1 LNHDA and CDR2 SQIVND (reference sequence). DNA for the CDR3: TGTGCCAGTACTGCTAGCAGTTCCTACAATGAGCAGTTCTTC. It encodes CASTASSSYNEQFF.